These 17 T cell receptor beta chains originate from one sample sequenced in a study of glioma-infiltrating T cells. TCR alpha and beta CDR3 regions were amplified from RNA using iRepertoire nested multiplex PCR. TCRdb processed the multiplex PCR reads anew with MiXCR; each CDR3 protein has one entry. The table shows approximately 120,000 distinct CDR3 sequences, with 23% occurring only once. The material sequenced was glioma tissue, nonneoplastic brain tissue, or PBMCs (not recorded which). These TCRs come from a human donor with low-grade glioma or glioblastoma, undergoing nonglioma brain surgery, or in good health (not recorded which).

This clonotype was found a few times. This may be a read error, as it is one base from a much larger clone. The J gene is TRBJ2-7, the V gene TRBV7-2; D not resolved. This CDR3 is 16 amino acids long. Germline values: CDR1 SGHTA, CDR2 FQGNSA. Between the trimmed V and J ends, which lost 2 bases and 3 bases, there was a span of 17 bases. The CDR3 spells CASSLNAVGPIYEQYF. In DNA form, the CDR3 reads TGTGCCAGCAGCTTAAATGCGGTAGGGCCAATCTACGAGCAGTACTTC.

This clonotype has more than one count but fewer than ten. V gene TRBV19 combines with J gene TRBJ2-5; 7 bases agree with TRBD2. V trimming: 0 bases; J trimming: 3 bases; junction bases outside the gene matches: 4. The CDR3 sequence is 15 residues long. CDR1 LNHDA and CDR2 SQIVND come from the germline V gene (reference sequence). The CDR3 DNA is TGTGCCAGTAGTATAGAACGGGGGAGGGAAGAGACCCAGTACTTC. Translating gives CASSIERGREETQYF.

This clonotype was recorded at least ten times. The chain couples TRBV20-1 to TRBJ2-1, with TRBD2 identical over 9 bases. Germline trimming cut 6 bases from V and 12 bases from J; bases unmatched to any gene: 21. Germline-derived CDR1 and CDR2 are DFQATT and SNEGSKA (reference sequence). This CDR3 has 16 amino acids. CDR3 sequence (DNA): TGCAGTGCAAAGGGGGGACTAGCAACGACCCCACAGGCGCAGTTCTTC. Translation: CSAKGGLATTPQAQFF.

Turning to this clonotype: The final CDR3 position lacks the conserved phenylalanine or tryptophan, pointing to a likely read error. The gene calls are TRBV2 and TRBJ1-5, with D unresolved. This CDR3 has 14 amino acids. Germline V gives CDR1 SNHLY, CDR2 FYNNEI. Trimming removed 6 bases from V and 0 bases from J, with 9 bases in between. The CDR3 reads CASRARNSNQPQHV. CDR3 in DNA: TGTGCCAGCAGGGCAAGAAATAGCAATCAGCCCCAGCATGTT.

The chain couples TRBV7-4 to TRBJ2-7, with 9 bases lining up with TRBD2. V trimming: 5 bases; J trimming: 4 bases; junction bases outside the gene matches: 9. Germline values: CDR1 SGHVT, CDR2 SQSDAQ. This CDR3 has 15 residues. The CDR3 region is CASSVDSSGTYEQYF. The CDR3 DNA is TGTGCCAGCAGCGTAGATTCTAGCGGGACGTACGAGCAGTACTTC.

This clonotype appeared many times. V usage is TRBV6-1 and J usage is TRBJ2-2; TRBD2 is a possible D gene (6 bases). V was pared by 6 bases and J by 7 bases, with 21 bases between. Germline V gene lookup returns CDR1 MNHNS and CDR2 SASEGT. CDR3 length: 16 residues. CDR3 region: CASRTAGLVGGGELFF. Written as DNA, the CDR3 is TGTGCCAGCAGAACGGCAGGGTTGGTGGGAGGCGGGGAGCTGTTTTTT.

This clonotype was detected many times. The rearrangement links TRBV7-9 to TRBJ2-7; D may be TRBD1 or TRBD2 (5 bases each). The germline gives CDR1 SEHNR, CDR2 FQNEAQ (reference sequence). The CDR3 length is 15 residues. V gave up 5 bases and J gave up 0 bases, with 14 bases separating them. The CDR3 region is CASSVRGDSSYEQYF. CDR3 sequence (DNA): TGTGCCAGCAGCGTCAGAGGGGATAGCTCCTACGAGCAGTACTTC.

The rearrangement uses TRBV19 and TRBJ1-1; D possibly corresponds to TRBD1 (5 bases). Trimming shortened V by 10 bases and J by 0 bases, and 18 bases separated the two germline ends. The CDR3 is 15 residues long. From germline, CDR1 is LNHDA and CDR2 SQIVND (reference sequence). The CDR3 protein is CAISVGGGMNTEAFF. For the CDR3, the DNA is TGTGCCATCAGTGTGGGGGGGGGAATGAACACTGAAGCTTTCTTT.

This clonotype was counted only a few times. A much larger clone lies one base from this, so it may be a read error. The CDR3 loop reads CASRFLPQAASTDTQYF. The CDR3 nucleotides are TGTGCCAGCCGTTTTCTGCCTCAAGCGGCTAGCACAGATACGCAGTATTTT. The rearrangement links TRBV7-2 to TRBJ2-3; D is perhaps TRBD2 (5 bases). Between the trimmed V and J ends, which lost 8 bases and 0 bases, there was a span of 21 bases. In germline, CDR1 is SGHTA, CDR2 FQGNSA. This CDR3 is built from 17 residues.

This clonotype showed up many times. The rearrangement links TRBV28 to TRBJ2-1; 7 nucleotides match TRBD1. The junction had 15 bases not matched to a gene; V was cut back by 8 bases and J by 2 bases. The CDR3 extends over 17 amino acids. The germline V gene encodes CDR1 MDHEN and CDR2 SYDVKM. As DNA, the CDR3 is TGTGCCAGCTACAATATATACCGACAGGGACCCTACAATGAGCAGTTCTTC. Translating it yields CASYNIYRQGPYNEQFF. Full variable domain (remainder filled in from reference TRBV28 and TRBJ2-1): DVKVTQSSRYLVKRTGEKVFLECVQDMDHENMFWYRQDPGLGLRLIYFSYDVKMKEKGDIPEGYSVSREKKERFSLILESASTNQTSMYLCASYNIYRQGPYNEQFFGPGTRLTVL.

This clonotype was observed a few times. The chain couples TRBV12-3 or TRBV12-4 to TRBJ1-5; 7 bases are a match to TRBD1. J was trimmed by 7 bases and V by 5 bases; bases with no gene match: 8. The CDR3 covers 14 residues. The CDR3 reads CASSPDRADQPQHF. The CDR3, as DNA: TGTGCCAGCAGTCCCGACAGGGCAGACCAGCCCCAGCATTTT.

This clonotype was recorded many times. The V call is TRBV19, the J call TRBJ2-1; D unclear. V lost 5 bases to trimming and J lost 15 bases, with 17 bases between them. Germline V lookup: CDR1 LNHDA, CDR2 SQIVND (reference sequence). The CDR3 is made up of 12 amino acids. CDR3 region: CASSLPYVGMFF. CDR3 nucleotides: TGTGCCAGTAGTCTCCCCTACGTTGGGATGTTCTTC.

The rearrangement links TRBV19 to TRBJ1-1, with TRBD1 matching 9 bases. V was clipped by 3 bases and J by 4 bases; unmatched bases: 3. The germline V gene encodes CDR1 LNHDA and CDR2 SQIVND (reference sequence). The CDR3 is 14 residues long. DNA of the CDR3: TGTGCCAGTAGTATGGGGACAGGGCCCACTGAAGCTTTCTTT. It translates to CASSMGTGPTEAFF.

In this sample, this clonotype turned up a few times. The germline gene is not matched at one end of the junction; a read error may be the cause. The rearrangement links TRBV4-2 to TRBJ2-1; D may be TRBD2 (6 bases). The CDR3 consists of 14 residues. Germline V gene lookup returns CDR1 LGHNA and CDR2 YNFKEQ. CDR3 loop: CASGQEDYNNEQFF. CDR3 sequence (DNA): TGTGCCAGCGGCCAAGAGGACTATAACAATGAGCAGTTCTTC.

The chain combines TRBV12-3 or TRBV12-4 with TRBJ2-3; 16 positions agree with TRBD2. The CDR3 runs 16 residues. The trim removed 7 bases at V and 4 bases at J, leaving 5 bases unmatched. CDR3 residues: CASTKGLAGGADTQYF. In nucleotides, the CDR3 is TGTGCCAGCACCAAGGGACTAGCGGGAGGGGCAGATACGCAGTATTTT.

This clonotype has at least ten counts. The genes are TRBV27 and TRBJ1-1; D might be TRBD1 (6 bases). The germline V gene has CDR1 MNHEY and CDR2 SMNVEV (reference sequence). The CDR3 length is 14 residues. The ends were cut back, 7 bases at V and 7 bases at J, with 19 bases in the middle. CDR3 bases: TGTGCCAGCACCTCCAGGGGACTATTCGGTGAAGCTTTCTTT. Its protein is CASTSRGLFGEAFF.

This clonotype was observed at least ten times. V and J are TRBV4-3 and TRBJ2-7, with 8 bases aligning to TRBD1. Germline V gives CDR1 LGHNA, CDR2 YSLEER. V shed 3 bases and J 5 bases; nucleotides not matched to a gene: 9. The CDR3 extends over 15 amino acids. CDR3 residues: CASSQDGQGFDEQYF. The CDR3, as DNA: TGCGCCAGCAGCCAGGATGGACAGGGTTTCGACGAGCAGTACTTC.